These 3 T cell receptor beta chains share one sample of origin, sequenced in a study of blood T cell repertoires in COVID-19. Sequencing was performed with immunoSEQ multiplex PCR; in TCRdb, only in-frame clones are kept and a portion is missing. The data show approximately 110,000 clones, 70% to 90% seen once. The material sequenced was peripheral blood. These receptors all stem from a human donor in a cohort sampled during active COVID-19.

J is TRBJ1-5 and V is TRBV6-4, with a possible D match to TRBD1 (6 bases). The V gene lost 2 bases and the J gene lost 2 bases, with 16 bases spanning the gap. The CDR3 runs to 17 residues. Germline assignment: CDR1 MRHNA and CDR2 SNTAGT. The CDR3 DNA is TGTGCCAGCAGTGACCCGTACGGCAGGGGAGGCAATCAGCCCCAGCATTTT. It codes for CASSDPYGRGGNQPQHF.

This sequence joins TRBV29-1 and TRBJ2-5; maybe TRBD2 (6 bases). The germline V and J ends were trimmed by 4 bases and 3 bases, with 12 bases remaining between them. Per the germline V gene, CDR1 is SQVTM and CDR2 is ANQGSEA. This CDR3 contains 13 residues. CDR3 DNA sequence: TGCAGCGTTGCTCCATCGGGGGAAGAGACCCAGTACTTC. It encodes CSVAPSGEETQYF.

The rearrangement joins TRBV4-2 to TRBJ1-4, with D hard to call. This CDR3 spans 15 amino acids. Deletions cut 0 bases from V and 1 base from J, with 6 bases between. The germline V gene has CDR1 LGHNA and CDR2 YNFKEQ. Written as DNA, the CDR3 is TGTGCCAGCAGCCAAGAGGAGGGAACTAATGAAAAACTGTTTTTT. It translates to CASSQEEGTNEKLFF.